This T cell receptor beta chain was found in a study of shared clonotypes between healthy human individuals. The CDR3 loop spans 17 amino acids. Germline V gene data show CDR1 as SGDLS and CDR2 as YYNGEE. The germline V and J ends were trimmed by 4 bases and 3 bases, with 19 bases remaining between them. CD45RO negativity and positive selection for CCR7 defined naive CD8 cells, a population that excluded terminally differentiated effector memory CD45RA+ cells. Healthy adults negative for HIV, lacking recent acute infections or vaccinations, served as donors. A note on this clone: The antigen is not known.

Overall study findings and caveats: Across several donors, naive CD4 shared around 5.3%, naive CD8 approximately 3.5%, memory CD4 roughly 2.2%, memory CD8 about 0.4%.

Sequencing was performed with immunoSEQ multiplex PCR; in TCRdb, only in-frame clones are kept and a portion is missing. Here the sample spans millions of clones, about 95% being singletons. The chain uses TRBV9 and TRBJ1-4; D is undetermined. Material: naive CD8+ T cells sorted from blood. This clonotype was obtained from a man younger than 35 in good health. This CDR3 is CASSPRSFGTPNEKLFF. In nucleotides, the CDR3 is TGTGCCAGCAGCCCCCGAAGCTTTGGCACGCCTAATGAAAAACTGTTTTTT.